The rows below give T cell receptor beta chains drawn from one sample of a study of T cell repertoires in cytomegalovirus infection. Each CDR3 protein is one row after TCRdb ran MiXCR on the reads. The table lists about a million distinct CDR3 sequences, around a third of them singletons. No cognate antigen is known for these TCRs. This specimen consisted of cultured CD8+ T cells from PBMCs, obtained from culture after CMV antigen stimulation. Receptors were obtained from a human donor in good health (CMV status not recorded). Some clones in this sample may be carry-over from other donors' samples. Both conserved end residues are part of each CDR3. The order of the fields is J gene, D gene, V gene, clone size, CDR3 DNA, CDR3 protein. A D gene is named only where the DNA matches it firmly. Size values are once, few and many counts, or a class for expanded clones, and some rows have none.

>TRBJ1-1|NA|TRBV11-2|few
TGTGCCAGCCGAAGGGGGGGAATTGCTGAAGCTTTCTTT
CASRRGGIAEAFF
>TRBJ2-5|TRBD1|TRBV10-3|NA
TGTGCCATCAGAGACAGGGGCCAAGAGACCCAGTACTTC
CAIRDRGQETQYF
>TRBJ2-1|NA|TRBV10-3|few
TGTGCCATCAGTGAGTCAGGGCAATTCGATGAGCAGTTCTTC
CAISESGQFDEQFF
>TRBJ2-5|NA|TRBV7-4|once
TGTGCCAGCAGCCCCCCGAGGGCGCGCGAGACCCAGTACTTC
CASSPPRARETQYF
>TRBJ2-7|NA|TRBV20-1|NA
TGCAGTGCTAGCTATCGTCTAGACGGAGGCGAGCAGTACTTC
CSASYRLDGGEQYF
>TRBJ1-5|NA|TRBV7-6|NA
TGTGCCAGCAGCTTATACTCCGGCACGGAGGCTGGTGAGCCCCAGCATTTT
CASSLYSGTEAGEPQHF
>TRBJ2-2|NA|TRBV15|NA
TGTGCCACCAGCAGGGAGAAAAACACCGGGGAGCTGTTTTTT
CATSREKNTGELFF
>TRBJ2-5|TRBD2|TRBV5-1|NA
TGCGCCAGCAGCTCGACGCAGCGGGGGGAGGTCTTC
CASSSTQRGEVF
>TRBJ2-7|NA|TRBV11-3|NA
TGTGCCAGCAGCCCGAGTACCGACTGGAGCTACGAGCAGTACTTC
CASSPSTDWSYEQYF
>TRBJ2-5|NA|TRBV7-6|many
TGTGCCAGCAGCTTTTTGTTCGCCAACCAAGAGACCCAGTACTTC
CASSFLFANQETQYF
>TRBJ2-1|NA|TRBV20-1|NA
TGCAGTGCTAGCCGTCGGCCGCCACGGCCGGAATACAATGAGCAGTTCTTC
CSASRRPPRPEYNEQFF
>TRBJ2-3|NA|TRBV9|NA
TGTGCCAGCAGCGTAGCTACGGGATCAGATACGCAGTATTTT
CASSVATGSDTQYF
>TRBJ2-5|NA|TRBV6-8|NA
TGTGCCAGCAGTTACGGTGTACAGACCCAGTACTTC
CASSYGVQTQYF
>TRBJ2-7|NA|TRBV7-9|many
TGTGCCAGCAGCTTAGCGGTTGTTCGCTCCTACGAGCAGTACTTC
CASSLAVVRSYEQYF
>TRBJ1-1|NA|TRBV7-9|many
TGTGCCAGCAACTCTGGAATGAACACTGAAGCTTTCTTT
CASNSGMNTEAFF
>TRBJ2-4|TRBD1|TRBV20-1|few
TGCAGTGCTAGGGGAGGGACAGGGGATTTCGCCAAAAACATTCAGTACTTC
CSARGGTGDFAKNIQYF
>TRBJ2-1|TRBD2|TRBV13|NA
TGTGCCAGCACCCTGACTAGCGAGTCAAATGAGCAGTTCTTC
CASTLTSESNEQFF
>TRBJ2-7|TRBD1|TRBV12-3/TRBV12-4|NA
TGTGCCAGCGGACCCCCGGGACAGTACGAGCAGTACTTC
CASGPPGQYEQYF
>TRBJ2-1|NA|TRBV18|many
TGTGCCAGCTCACCAAACAGGACAGCTAATGAGCAGTTCTTC
CASSPNRTANEQFF
>TRBJ1-2|TRBD1|TRBV7-6|few
TGTGCCAGCAGCTTAGGTTACCGGGACAGCGTTTGGTATGGCTACACCTTC
CASSLGYRDSVWYGYTF
>TRBJ2-4|NA|TRBV4-1|few
TGCGCCAGCCATAATACAGGCATTCAGTACTTC
CASHNTGIQYF
>TRBJ2-7|TRBD1|TRBV27|NA
TGTGCCAGCAGTTTAGGACAGGTGTCTTCCTACGAGCAGTACTTC
CASSLGQVSSYEQYF
>TRBJ2-1|TRBD2|TRBV5-3|NA
TGTGCCAGCAGCTCTAGCGGGGGGATTTTAAATGAGCAGTTCTTC
CASSSSGGILNEQFF
>TRBJ1-1|NA|TRBV19|NA
TGTGCCAGTAGTATTACTCGGAGAGACAGATCGAACACTGAAGCTTTCTTT
CASSITRRDRSNTEAFF
>TRBJ1-2|TRBD1|TRBV6-2/TRBV6-3|NA
TGTGCCAGCAGTTCCCGGACAGGGAGTGTCTATGGCTACACCTTC
CASSSRTGSVYGYTF
>TRBJ1-6|TRBD1|TRBV12-3/TRBV12-4|NA
TGTGCCAGCAGTGCCAGCAGGGGGTCGAATTCACCCCTCCACTTT
CASSASRGSNSPLHF
>TRBJ1-2|TRBD1|TRBV7-9|few
TGTGCCAGCAGCCCATCCGACGGACAGGGGGCAGCCTATGGCTACACCTTC
CASSPSDGQGAAYGYTF
>TRBJ2-5|TRBD1|TRBV7-2|NA
TGTGCCAGCAGCTTAGCCTTGACAGGGGGCCTGCAAGAGACCCAGTACTTC
CASSLALTGGLQETQYF
>TRBJ2-3|NA|TRBV2|NA
TGTGCCAGCAGTGATTGGGAATGGACAGATACGCAGTATTTT
CASSDWEWTDTQYF
>TRBJ1-1|NA|TRBV7-9|many
TGTGCCAGCAGCCCAAGGGCGGCAGACTCCAAGGAAGCTTTCTTT
CASSPRAADSKEAFF
>TRBJ2-5|NA|TRBV7-6|NA
TGTGCTAGCAGCTACGGGCAGGGGGGAAACCAAGAGACCCAGTACTTC
CASSYGQGGNQETQYF
>TRBJ2-6|NA|TRBV20-1|NA
TGCAGTGCCCGGGGCTTCTCTGGGGCCAACGTCCTGACTTTC
CSARGFSGANVLTF
>TRBJ1-3|NA|TRBV7-6|many
TGTGCCAGCAGCCCATGGACAGACTCTGGAAACACCATATATTTT
CASSPWTDSGNTIYF
>TRBJ2-1|NA|TRBV11-2|NA
TGTGCCAGCAGCCCCGCCCTCGGCAATGAGCAGTTCTTC
CASSPALGNEQFF
>TRBJ2-5|NA|TRBV24-1|NA
TGTGCCACCAGAGGCCAGTCCCAAGAGACCCAGTACTTC
CATRGQSQETQYF
>TRBJ2-3|TRBD2|TRBV27|NA
TGTGCCAGCCGCCTATCAGCGGGGAGCACAGATACGCAGTATTTT
CASRLSAGSTDTQYF
>TRBJ2-1|TRBD2|TRBV7-2|NA
TGTGCCAGCAGCTTACGACCAGCGGGGTTCAATGAGCAGTTCTTC
CASSLRPAGFNEQFF
>TRBJ2-5|NA|TRBV5-6|NA
TGTGCCAGCAGCACCCGCAGGGGCGTGACCGGAGAGACCCAGTACTTC
CASSTRRGVTGETQYF
>TRBJ2-7|NA|TRBV6-1|NA
TGTGCCAGCAGTCCACGGCAGCCGTGGTACGAGCAGTACTTC
CASSPRQPWYEQYF
>TRBJ2-2|NA|TRBV27|NA
TGTGCCAGCAGTTTAACGCCTGCGGGGGCCAAGGGGGAGCTGTTTTTT
CASSLTPAGAKGELFF
>TRBJ2-7|TRBD2|TRBV19|NA
TGTGCCACTGGCAGCGGGACCTACGAGCAGTACTTC
CATGSGTYEQYF
>TRBJ2-3|NA|TRBV19|NA
TGTGCCAGTAGTATAGTACCGAATCTGGGAGATACGCAGTATTTT
CASSIVPNLGDTQYF
>TRBJ1-5|NA|TRBV6-1|many
TGTGCCAGCAGTGAATGGGGCAATCAGCCCCAGCATTTT
CASSEWGNQPQHF
>TRBJ2-3|NA|TRBV27|NA
TGTGCCAGCAGTTTAGTCCGGGAAACAGATACGCAGTATTTT
CASSLVRETDTQYF
>TRBJ2-3|TRBD1|TRBV7-6|NA
TGTGCCAGCAGCCCTAACCGGGACAGGCACACAGATACGCAGTATTTT
CASSPNRDRHTDTQYF
>TRBJ1-5|NA|TRBV5-1|NA
TGCGCCAGCAGCGGGCCACTCCCCGGAGGGCTGAATAGCAATCAGCCCCAGCATTTT
CASSGPLPGGLNSNQPQHF
>TRBJ2-1|NA|TRBV27|NA
TGTGCCAGCAGTTCCGGACAGAACTCCTACAATGAGCAGTTCTTC
CASSSGQNSYNEQFF
>TRBJ1-2|NA|TRBV6-1|NA
TGTGCCAGCAGCTGGGCCCGGAGCTATGGCTACACCTTC
CASSWARSYGYTF
>TRBJ2-3|TRBD2|TRBV19|NA
TGTGTCAGTAGGGGAGCGGGGGGGATTGTGGATACGCAGTATTTT
CVSRGAGGIVDTQYF
>TRBJ2-7|NA|TRBV10-3|NA
TGTGCCATCAGTGAGCCCTACGAGCAGTACTTC
CAISEPYEQYF
>TRBJ1-5|NA|TRBV6-1|few
TGTGCCAGCAGTGGGACCGAGAAGGCCAATCAGCCCCAGCATTTT
CASSGTEKANQPQHF
>TRBJ2-2|NA|TRBV11-1|many
TGTGCCAGCAGCAACGGAGGCGGGGAGCTGTTTTTT
CASSNGGGELFF
>TRBJ2-7|NA|TRBV7-6|many
TGTGCTAGCAGCTTAGAGGTGGGCAGGGGCTACGAGCAGTACTTC
CASSLEVGRGYEQYF